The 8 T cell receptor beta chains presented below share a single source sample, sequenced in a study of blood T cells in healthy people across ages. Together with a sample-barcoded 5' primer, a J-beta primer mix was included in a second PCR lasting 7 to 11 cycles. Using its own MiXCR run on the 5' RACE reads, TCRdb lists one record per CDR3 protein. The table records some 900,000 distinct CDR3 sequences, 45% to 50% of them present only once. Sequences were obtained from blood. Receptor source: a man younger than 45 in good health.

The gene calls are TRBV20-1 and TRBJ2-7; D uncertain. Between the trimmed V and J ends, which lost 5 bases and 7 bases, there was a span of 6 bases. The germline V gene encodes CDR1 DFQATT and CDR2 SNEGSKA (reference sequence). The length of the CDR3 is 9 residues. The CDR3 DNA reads TGCAGTGCTCAAACGGAGCAGTACTTC. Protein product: CSAQTEQYF.

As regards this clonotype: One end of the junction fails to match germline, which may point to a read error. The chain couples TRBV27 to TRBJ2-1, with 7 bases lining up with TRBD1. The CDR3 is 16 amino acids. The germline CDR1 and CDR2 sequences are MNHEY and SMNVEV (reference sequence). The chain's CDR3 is CASSPQGQTPYNERFF. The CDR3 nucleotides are TGTGCCAGCAGCCCACAGGGACAGACCCCTTACAATGAGCGGTTCTTC.

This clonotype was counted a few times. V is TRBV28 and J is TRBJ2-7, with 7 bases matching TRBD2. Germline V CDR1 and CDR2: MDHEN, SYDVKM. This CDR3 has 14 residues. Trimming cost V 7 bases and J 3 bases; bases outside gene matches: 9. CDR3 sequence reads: CASNGGGKYYEQYF. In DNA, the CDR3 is TGTGCCAGCAATGGGGGGGGGAAATACTACGAGCAGTACTTC.

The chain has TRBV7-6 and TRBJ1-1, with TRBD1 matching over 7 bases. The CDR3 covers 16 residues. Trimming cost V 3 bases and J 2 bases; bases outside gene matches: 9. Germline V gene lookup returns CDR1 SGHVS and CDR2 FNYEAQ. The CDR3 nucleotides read TGTGCCAGCAGCTTGAGAGGGACAGACCCTAACACTGAAGCTTTCTTT. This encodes CASSLRGTDPNTEAFF.

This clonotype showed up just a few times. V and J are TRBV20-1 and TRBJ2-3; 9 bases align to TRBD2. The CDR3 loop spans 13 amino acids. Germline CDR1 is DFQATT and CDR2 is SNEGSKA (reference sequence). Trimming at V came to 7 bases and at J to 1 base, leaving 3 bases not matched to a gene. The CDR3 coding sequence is TGCAGTGTTCGGACTAGCGGCACAGATACGCAGTATTTT. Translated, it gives CSVRTSGTDTQYF.

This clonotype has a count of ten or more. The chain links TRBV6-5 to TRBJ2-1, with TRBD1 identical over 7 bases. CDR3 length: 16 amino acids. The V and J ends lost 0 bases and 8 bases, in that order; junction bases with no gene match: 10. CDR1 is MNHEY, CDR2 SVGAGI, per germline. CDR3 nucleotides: TGTGCCAGCAGTTACTCAAAAACCACAGGGGCCTATGAGCAGTTCTTC. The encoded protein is CASSYSKTTGAYEQFF.

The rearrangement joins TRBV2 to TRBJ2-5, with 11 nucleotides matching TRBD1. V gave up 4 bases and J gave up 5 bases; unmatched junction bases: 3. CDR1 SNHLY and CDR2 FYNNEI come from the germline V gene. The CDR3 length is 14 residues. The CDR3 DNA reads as TGTGCCAGCAGTGGGACAGGGGGCAGGGAGACCCAGTACTTC. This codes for CASSGTGGRETQYF.

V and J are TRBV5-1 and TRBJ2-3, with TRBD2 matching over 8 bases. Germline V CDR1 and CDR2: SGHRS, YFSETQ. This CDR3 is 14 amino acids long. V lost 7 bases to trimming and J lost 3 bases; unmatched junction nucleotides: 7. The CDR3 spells CASRTGGPTDTQYF. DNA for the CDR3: TGCGCCAGCCGGACGGGGGGGCCTACAGATACGCAGTATTTT.